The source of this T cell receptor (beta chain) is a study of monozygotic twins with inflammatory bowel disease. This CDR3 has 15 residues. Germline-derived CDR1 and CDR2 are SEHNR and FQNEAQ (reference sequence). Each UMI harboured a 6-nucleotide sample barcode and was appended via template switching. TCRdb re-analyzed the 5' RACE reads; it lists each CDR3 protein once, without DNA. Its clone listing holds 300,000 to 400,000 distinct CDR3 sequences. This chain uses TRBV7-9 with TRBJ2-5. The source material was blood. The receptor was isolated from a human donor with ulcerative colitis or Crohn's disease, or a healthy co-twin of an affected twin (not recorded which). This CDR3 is CASSLAFQVQETQYF.